This TCR beta chain was sequenced for a study of T cell responses to AZD1222 COVID-19 vaccine. Findings and caveats of the study: Two doses of AZD1222 preceded a rise in Spike-specific TCR breadth and depth. Baseline testing showed seropositivity in only a handful of AZD1222 recipients. Most donors were white British, females outnumbered males, and clonal diversity was possibly underestimated.

Germline CDR1 is SGHRS and CDR2 is YFSETQ. The CDR3 is 13 amino acids. Trimming cost V 4 bases and J 8 bases; bases outside gene matches: 5. TCRdb's copy holds only in-frame clones and misses some; the assay was immunoSEQ multiplex PCR. The table shows roughly 120,000 clones, with about 91% occurring only once. This clone was picked up many times. Its antigen is unknown. The sequencing here drew on peripheral blood, taken 28 days after the second AZD1222 dose. The sequence was obtained from an adult who received the AZD1222 COVID-19 vaccine. The genes are TRBV5-1 and TRBJ1-4, with 7 positions matching TRBD1. CDR3 in amino acids: CASSEGQNEKLFF. CDR3 sequence (DNA): TGCGCCAGCAGCGAGGGACAGAACGAAAAACTGTTTTTT.